One sample yielded the 15 T cell receptor beta chains listed below, sequenced in a study of blood T cell repertoires in COVID-19. The repertoire was sequenced with immunoSEQ multiplex PCR; TCRdb's copy has only in-frame clones and lacks some. Of more than 55,000 clones in the sample, roughly 85% were seen once. The sequenced sample consisted of peripheral blood. The origin of the receptors is a human donor in a cohort sampled during active COVID-19.

The chain employs TRBV7-9 and TRBJ2-3, with D unclear. This CDR3 region has 16 residues. The V and J ends lost 1 base and 0 bases respectively, with 11 bases between them. Per germline, CDR1 SEHNR and CDR2 FQNEAQ (reference sequence). The CDR3 here is CASSLGLVLSTDTQYF. The CDR3 DNA reads TGTGCCAGCAGCTTAGGCCTAGTGTTGAGCACAGATACGCAGTATTTT.

The chain couples TRBV5-5 to TRBJ1-5, with D perhaps TRBD1 (5 bases). CDR1 is SGHKS, CDR2 YYEKEE, per germline (reference sequence). With 10 bases removed from V and 6 bases from J, the gap between germline ends came to 20 bases. The CDR3 sequence is 14 residues long. CDR3 sequence: CASRLGVSTQPQHF. CDR3 sequence (DNA): TGTGCCTCGCGGTTAGGGGTGTCTACTCAGCCCCAGCATTTT.

The chain links TRBV27 to TRBJ2-2; 10 bases fit TRBD2. The CDR3 sequence is 14 residues long. The junction had 6 bases not matched to a gene; V was cut back by 7 bases and J by 7 bases. Germline V gene lookup returns CDR1 MNHEY and CDR2 SMNVEV (reference sequence). DNA of the CDR3: TGTGCCAGCACCGGGCTAGCGGGAGTCGGGGAGCTGTTTTTT. It specifies CASTGLAGVGELFF.

This chain links TRBV11-2 with TRBJ1-6; TRBD1 matches 11 bases. Germline assignment: CDR1 SGHAT and CDR2 FQNNGV. V was pared by 5 bases and J by 13 bases, with 7 bases of the junction left unmatched. The CDR3 is 14 amino acids. CDR3 nucleotide sequence: TGTGCCAGCAGCGCCGGGACAGGGGGACATCCCCTCCACTTT. Its translation: CASSAGTGGHPLHF.

This clone was counted a few times. The gene calls are TRBV28 and TRBJ2-1; TRBD2 aligns across 7 bases. The ends lost 3 bases at V and 6 bases at J; junction bases unmatched: 8. This CDR3 spans 15 amino acids. CDR1 is MDHEN, CDR2 SYDVKM, per germline. The CDR3 loop is CASSFFRDYSNEQFF. CDR3 nucleotides: TGTGCCAGCAGTTTCTTCCGGGACTACAGCAATGAGCAGTTCTTC.

V and J are TRBV18 and TRBJ2-1; TRBD1 agrees at 8 bases. With 3 bases clipped from V and 3 bases from J, the junction kept 4 bases outside the gene matches. This CDR3 is built from 15 residues. Germline V gives CDR1 KGHSH, CDR2 LQKENI. CDR3: CASSPAGGNYNEQFF. CDR3 bases: TGTGCCAGCTCACCGGCAGGGGGCAACTACAATGAGCAGTTCTTC. Complete variable domain (other parts from reference TRBV18 and TRBJ2-1): NAGVMQNPRHLVRRRGQEARLRCSPMKGHSHVYWYRQLPEEGLKFMVYLQKENIIDESGMPKERFSAEFPKEGPSILRIQQVVRGDSAAYFCASSPAGGNYNEQFFGPGTRLTVL.

The CDR3 bases are TGTGCCAGCAGCGTGACTGGTGACTCCTACGAGCAGTACTTC. Translating gives CASSVTGDSYEQYF. The chain links TRBV9 to TRBJ2-7; D remains unclear. Germline CDR1 and CDR2: SGDLS and YYNGEE. The CDR3 contains 14 residues. Trimming removed 2 bases from V and 0 bases from J, with 9 bases in between.

This clone was counted a single time. The CDR3, as DNA: TGTGCCACCAGCAGAGGTGGGGAGGGAGAGACCCAGTACTTC. Translating gives CATSRGGEGETQYF. The chain is built from TRBV15 and TRBJ2-5, with TRBD2 identical over 7 bases. The CDR3 is 14 residues long. CDR1 and CDR2 from the germline V gene are LNHNV and YYDKDF (reference sequence). J was trimmed by 4 bases and V by 1 base; bases with no gene match: 3.

The chain is built from TRBV7-8 and TRBJ2-3; D gene ambiguous. V was cut by 0 bases and J by 0 bases, with 13 bases left in between. The CDR3 is made up of 17 amino acids. In germline, CDR1 is SGHVS, CDR2 FQNEAQ. As DNA, the CDR3 is TGTGCCAGCAGCTTAGCGCAGGCAAGCCCTAGCACAGATACGCAGTATTTT. Residues: CASSLAQASPSTDTQYF.

The rearrangement links TRBV2 to TRBJ1-5; 10 bases are shared with TRBD1. V lost 0 bases to trimming and J lost 7 bases; unmatched junction nucleotides: 3. Germline CDR1 SNHLY, CDR2 FYNNEI. This CDR3 spans 15 amino acids. The DNA of the CDR3 is TGTGCCAGCAGTGAAGCTAGGGGACAGGGGCAGCCCCAGCATTTT. Translating it yields CASSEARGQGQPQHF.

This clone has more than one count but fewer than ten. The genes are TRBV24-1 and TRBJ2-1, with D perhaps matching TRBD1 (5 bases). Germline V gene sequence: CDR1 KGHDR, CDR2 SFDVKD. The ends were cut back, 4 bases at V and 0 bases at J, with 15 bases in the middle. The CDR3 runs to 17 residues. Written as DNA, the CDR3 is TGTGCCACCAGTGAACCCTACAGGACCAGCTCCTACAATGAGCAGTTCTTC. This translates into CATSEPYRTSSYNEQFF.

This rearrangement joins TRBV28 to TRBJ2-5; D is ambiguous. Trimming took 6 bases from V and 1 from J, leaving 6 bases between them. CDR3 length equals 12 residues. Looked up from germline, CDR1 is MDHEN and CDR2 is SYDVKM. The CDR3 region has the DNA TGTGCCAGCAGGGCAGGCCAAGAGACCCAGTACTTC. Its translation: CASRAGQETQYF.

The V and J genes are TRBV18 and TRBJ1-5; TRBD1 aligns across 8 bases. The CDR3 is 15 amino acids. J gave up 9 bases and V 2 bases, and 9 bases lay outside the gene matches. The germline CDR1 and CDR2 sequences are KGHSH and LQKENI. The CDR3 sequence is CASSPGTGEFWPQHF. The DNA of the CDR3 is TGTGCCAGCTCACCAGGGACAGGCGAGTTTTGGCCCCAGCATTTT.

This clone was detected only a few times. V gene TRBV3-1 (or the pseudogene TRBV3-2) combines with J gene TRBJ1-2, with 8 bases lining up with TRBD1. Germline V gene data show CDR1 as LGHDT and CDR2 as YNNKEL (reference sequence). Trimming cost V 3 bases and J 2 bases; bases outside gene matches: 5. The CDR3 sequence is 15 residues long. The CDR3 is CASSHYRGGNYGYTF. The CDR3 DNA follows: TGTGCCAGCAGCCATTACAGGGGGGGAAACTATGGCTACACCTTC.

The chain couples TRBV29-1 to TRBJ2-7, with 8 bases matching TRBD1. CDR3 size: 12 residues. From germline, CDR1 is SQVTM and CDR2 ANQGSEA. The junction had 5 bases not matched to a gene; V was cut back by 7 bases and J by 3 bases. CDR3 protein: CSALGQGYEQYF. As DNA, the CDR3 is TGCAGCGCCCTAGGACAGGGCTACGAGCAGTACTTC.